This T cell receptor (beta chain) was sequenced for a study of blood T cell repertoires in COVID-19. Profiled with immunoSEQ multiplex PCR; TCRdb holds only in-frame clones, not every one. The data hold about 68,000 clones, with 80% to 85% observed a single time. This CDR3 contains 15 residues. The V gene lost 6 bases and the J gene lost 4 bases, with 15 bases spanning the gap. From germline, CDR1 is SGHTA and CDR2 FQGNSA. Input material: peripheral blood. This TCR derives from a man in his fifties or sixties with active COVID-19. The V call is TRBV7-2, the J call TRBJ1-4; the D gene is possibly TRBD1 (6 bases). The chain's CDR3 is CASSLEGGFNEKLFF. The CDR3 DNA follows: TGTGCCAGCAGTCTAGAGGGGGGGTTTAATGAAAAACTGTTTTTT.